These 15 T cell receptor beta chains share one sample of origin, sequenced in a study of early T cells in non-severe SARS-CoV-2 infection (dated by TCRdb to the early 2020s). Library preparation employed 5' RACE. This sample was sequenced with a NextSeq 500. The public reads were quality trimmed at Q25 with fastp and then assembled into clones with MiXCR by TCRdb, keeping productive beta chains. Rows with one shared CDR3 protein collapse into an entry with the most common genes and DNA. The sample contains about 90,000 distinct CDR3 sequences, 10% to 15% of them found a single time. Together, the top ten hold 3.5% to 5% of the sample. The sequenced sample was whole blood, obtained at baseline. These receptors were taken from an adult who was a healthcare worker with PCR-confirmed SARS-CoV-2 infection or an uninfected control (not recorded which).

This clonotype occurred a few times. The chain couples TRBV18 to TRBJ2-3, with D perhaps matching TRBD1 (5 bases). V lost 2 bases to trimming and J lost 4 bases, with 16 bases between them. The CDR3 contains 16 residues. CDR1 is KGHSH, CDR2 LQKENI, per germline. The CDR3 DNA is TGTGCCAGCTCACCAAAGGGGCCAGGGTTATCAGATACGCAGTATTTT. Translating it yields CASSPKGPGLSDTQYF.

The chain combines TRBV12-3 or TRBV12-4 with TRBJ1-1; TRBD1 matches at 7 bases. This CDR3 is 15 amino acids long. The junction had 10 bases not matched to a gene; V was cut back by 5 bases and J by 4 bases. The CDR3, as DNA: TGTGCCAGCAGTCCAATTACAGGGGTGGGCACTGAAGCTTTCTTT. Protein product: CASSPITGVGTEAFF.

This clonotype has only a few counts. This CDR3 is CASSFRDGPLNTEAFF. The DNA of the CDR3 is TGTGCCAGCAGTTTTCGGGACGGACCGCTGAACACTGAAGCTTTCTTT. The chain uses TRBV12-3 or TRBV12-4 and TRBJ1-1; D may be TRBD1 (5 bases). This CDR3 contains 16 residues. The V end was cut by 3 bases, the J end by 0 bases, with 14 bases between.

This clonotype was observed a handful of times. V and J are TRBV29-1 and TRBJ2-3, with a tentative D call TRBD2 (5 bases). V lost 0 bases and J lost 6, with 10 bases in between. This CDR3 is 13 amino acids long. CDR1 is SQVTM and CDR2 is ANQGSEA in the germline V gene. This chain's CDR3 is CSVEDPSPDTQYF. For the CDR3, the DNA is TGCAGCGTTGAAGATCCTAGCCCGGATACGCAGTATTTT.

The chain is built from TRBV6-2 or TRBV6-3 and TRBJ2-3; 13 bases are shared with TRBD2. The CDR3 sequence is 15 residues long. J lost 8 bases, V lost 0 bases, and 2 bases had no gene match. Germline lookup yields CDR1 MNHEY and CDR2 SVGEGT. The CDR3 sequence is CASSYSGLAGFTQYF. For the CDR3, the DNA is TGTGCCAGCAGTTACTCGGGACTAGCGGGATTTACGCAGTATTTT.

CDR3 region: CASRNPVAGTEAFF. As DNA, the CDR3 is TGTGCCAGCAGAAACCCTGTGGCAGGGACTGAAGCTTTCTTT. The chain recombines TRBV12-3 or TRBV12-4 with TRBJ1-1; maybe TRBD1 (5 bases). This CDR3 spans 14 amino acids. V was clipped by 6 bases and J by 5 bases, with 16 bases between them.

This clonotype was detected many times. This sequence joins TRBV27 and TRBJ2-7; D not certain. The CDR3 spans 12 residues. V was shortened by 8 bases and J by 2 bases, with 10 bases between the two germline ends. CDR1 and CDR2 (germline): MNHEY, SMNVEV (reference sequence). Here the CDR3 DNA reads TGTGCCAGCGGTGGCGGTCCCTACGAGCAGTACTTC. It encodes CASGGGPYEQYF.

The gene calls are TRBV7-2 and TRBJ2-2; TRBD2 matches 8 bases. Germline CDR1 SGHTA, CDR2 FQGNSA. The CDR3 sequence is 16 residues long. After removal of 3 bases from V and 1 base from J, the junction contained 4 bases not matched to a gene. The CDR3, as DNA: TGTGCCAGCAGCTTTAGGACTAGCAGGAACACCGGGGAGCTGTTTTTT. It codes for CASSFRTSRNTGELFF.

This clonotype came up many times. This chain uses TRBV2 with TRBJ2-2; possibly TRBD1 for D (7 bases). The CDR3 is made up of 13 amino acids. With 8 bases removed from V and 6 bases from J, the gap between germline ends came to 13 bases. The germline V gene encodes CDR1 SNHLY and CDR2 FYNNEI. This CDR3 reads CASAGQFAGELFF. The CDR3 DNA follows: TGTGCCAGCGCGGGACAGTTCGCCGGGGAGCTGTTTTTT.

This clonotype turned up a few times. The V call is TRBV20-1, the J call TRBJ2-7; 16 bases line up with TRBD2. The CDR3 is 16 amino acids. Germline CDR1 is DFQATT and CDR2 is SNEGSKA (reference sequence). V shed 5 bases, J shed 7 bases, and the junction held 11 bases outside the gene matches. CDR3 sequence reads: CSAYPGLAGGPWEQYF. CDR3 bases: TGCAGTGCTTATCCGGGACTAGCGGGAGGGCCGTGGGAGCAGTACTTC.

This clonotype was counted between two and nine times. The chain has TRBV3-1 and TRBJ2-7, with 8 bases lining up with TRBD1. CDR3 length equals 14 residues. Trimming cost V 3 bases and J 0 bases; bases outside gene matches: 1. Germline CDR1 is LGHDT and CDR2 is YNNKEL (reference sequence). The CDR3 here is CASSHRGRSYEQYF. CDR3 nucleotides: TGTGCCAGCAGCCACAGGGGGCGCTCCTACGAGCAGTACTTC.

This clonotype was seen more than once but under ten times. This sequence joins TRBV20-1 and TRBJ2-3; D not resolved. Trimming took off 7 bases at V and 4 bases at J, with 9 bases between the two ends. The CDR3 loop spans 11 amino acids. CDR1 DFQATT and CDR2 SNEGSKA come from the germline V gene (reference sequence). CDR3 bases: TGCAGTGTAGGGTTCGCAGATACGCAGTATTTT. It codes for CSVGFADTQYF.

CDR3 DNA: TGTGCCAGCAGTGCGCGTGTCAGGGACAATGAGCAGTTCTTC. This sequence encodes CASSARVRDNEQFF. The chain uses TRBV2 and TRBJ2-1; perhaps TRBD1 as D (5 bases). V was trimmed by 4 bases and J by 5 bases, leaving 12 bases between them. CDR1 and CDR2 from the germline V gene are SNHLY and FYNNEI. The CDR3 contains 14 residues.

The chain carries TRBV11-3 and TRBJ2-5, with 7 nucleotides matching TRBD1. Germline V gene sequence: CDR1 SGHNT, CDR2 YENEEA. V lost 4 bases and J lost 0; bases outside the gene matches: 2. The CDR3 totals 14 residues. The CDR3: CASSSDRHQETQYF. The CDR3 DNA sequence: TGTGCCAGCAGCTCGGACAGGCACCAAGAGACCCAGTACTTC.

This clonotype showed up many times. The chain joins TRBV5-1 to TRBJ1-1; D unclear. The CDR3 is 13 residues long. CDR1 and CDR2 (germline): SGHRS, YFSETQ. V was trimmed by 2 bases and J by 8 bases, leaving 13 bases between them. The CDR3 here is CASSFGTEREAFF. As DNA, the CDR3 is TGCGCCAGCAGCTTCGGAACAGAACGCGAAGCTTTCTTT.